This T cell receptor beta chain was recorded in a study of CD4 T cells in relation to SARS-CoV-2 and coronaviruses (TCRdb year 2021). Notes on the research overall: In the ViraFEST assay, PBMCs were cultured with antigen for about eleven days, after which TCR beta CDR3s were sequenced to identify antigen-specific clonal expansions. An HIV-1 Nef peptide pool or a no-peptide culture served as the negative reference condition. Shared crossreactive spike epitopes were mapped to their HLA restriction using patient-derived lymphoblastoid cell lines. Memory CD4+ T cell crossreactivity between SARS-CoV-2 and common cold coronavirus spike proteins was assessed at the TCR clonotype level in the study. The Adaptive Biotechnologies TCR-sequencing kit was used to sequence samples from a few pre-COVID donors and the naive versus memory experiments, whereas other data were Illumina-based. A different TCR-beta assay, based on Illumina, was used to sequence expansion assays from other donors in the study.

As concerns this clone: No antigen is known for it. Base quality data are lacking; no much larger clone is found one base away.

Broader findings and caveats from the paper: No donor contributed both pre-pandemic and post-infection samples, which limited tracing the source of pre-existing responses. Crossreactive clones showed significantly weaker SARS-CoV-2-driven expansion than monoreactive clones, consistent with antigenic imprinting. Approximately 61% of donors had memory CD4+ clonotypes that crossrecognized SARS-CoV-2 and at least one common cold coronavirus spike. Small numbers of patients and of tested TCRs were a limitation of the study. Crossreactivity analysis was centred on spike protein, so crossreactivity against other viral proteins was not assessed.

CD4+ T cells from unexposed donors were collected before the COVID-19 pandemic (2011-2018). The EasySep CD4+ T cell isolation kit was used to isolate CD4+ T cells once the cultures had run for roughly 10 days. Unexposed donor CD4+ T cells were tested for reactivity to SARS-CoV-2 S and N and four common cold coronavirus spike pools, as cell number allowed. About 2 million PBMCs per well were cultured in IMDM with around 5% human AB serum and around 10 IU/ml IL-2. Half of the culture medium was replaced with fresh IL-2-containing medium on days 3 and 7. Each peptide culture condition was generally run in triplicate replicate wells. Leukapheresis product for the unexposed donors was bought commercially. Ficoll-Paque PLUS gradient centrifugation was used to isolate PBMCs from either whole blood or leukapheresis product. The PBMCs went either fresh into the expansion assay or into cryopreservation at -140 degrees C. The QIAamp Micro DNA Kit was used to extract genomic DNA from the CD4+ T cells.

The CDR3 has 15 amino acids, counting the end cysteine and phenylalanine. The read is trimmed to its CDR3 DNA, 45 bases read in frame from base 1. The V end gives up 1 base and the J end 3 bases, leaving 6 bases in the junction not matched to a gene. The germline V gene (reference sequence) gives CDR1 as LNHDA and CDR2 as SQIVND. Receptor amplification or capture employed the immunoSEQ multiplex PCR assay. Per the original workflow: During preprocessing, nonproductive sequences were removed, as were CDR3s that did not start with C, did not end with F or W, or were shorter than 7 amino acids. Antigen-specific clonotypes were called with the MANAFEST web app on the basis of expansion relative to the reference and to other culture wells. A clone was considered positive if the clone showed significant expansion compared with the reference culture in 2 of 3 replicate wells at an FDR below 0.05. Positive clones also required significant expansion versus all other tandem wells and an odds ratio above 5. CDR3 homology was quantified as pairwise Levenshtein distance, calculated with the stringdist R package after three terminal residues were trimmed from each end. Imported from immuneACCESS, the table was reduced by TCRdb to in-frame sequences with V and J called. These copies leave out some clones; in studies compared against another copy, an unresolved V gene accounts for under half, and the cause of the remainder is not known. V and J calls plus clone size are reproduced from that table; the DNA served to infer D and trimming. The table for this sample lists more than 15,000 clones; approximately 80% of them were counted only once. Clones ranked in the top ten supply roughly a fifth of the sample.

Sequenced input: CD4+ T cells from PBMCs, cultured in vitro. The receptor comes from a human donor in good health. The chain was built from TRBV19 and TRBJ2-7, with 7 bases in between that match TRBD1. The CDR3: CASSIAVGQNYEQYF. The DNA reads as follows: TGTGCCAGTAGTATAGCCGTGGGACAGAACTACGAGCAGTACTTC. When the CDR3 is completed using the reference TRBV19 and TRBJ2-7 genes on either side, the full variable domain is DGGITQSPKYLFRKEGQNVTLSCEQNLNHDAMYWYRQDPGQGLRLIYYSQIVNDFQKGDIAEGYSVSREKKESFPLTVTSAQKNPTAFYLCASSIAVGQNYEQYFGPGTRLTVT.